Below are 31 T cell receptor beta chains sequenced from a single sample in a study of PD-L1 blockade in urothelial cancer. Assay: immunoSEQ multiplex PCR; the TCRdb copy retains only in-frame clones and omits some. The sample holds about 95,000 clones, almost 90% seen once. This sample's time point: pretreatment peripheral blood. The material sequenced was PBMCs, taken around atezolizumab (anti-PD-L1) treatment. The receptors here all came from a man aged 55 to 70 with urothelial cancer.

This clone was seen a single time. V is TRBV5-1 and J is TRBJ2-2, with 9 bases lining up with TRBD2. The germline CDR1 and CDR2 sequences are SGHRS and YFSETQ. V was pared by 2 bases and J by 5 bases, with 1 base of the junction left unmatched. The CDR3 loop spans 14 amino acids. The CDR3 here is CASSFLAGTGELFF. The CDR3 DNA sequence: TGCGCCAGCAGCTTTCTAGCGGGGACCGGGGAGCTGTTTTTT.

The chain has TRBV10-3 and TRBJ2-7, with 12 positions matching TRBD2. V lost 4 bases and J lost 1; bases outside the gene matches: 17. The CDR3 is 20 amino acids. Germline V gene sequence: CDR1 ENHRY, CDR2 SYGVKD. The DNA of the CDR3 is TGTGCCATCAGTGTTAATTTTGGGGCGACTAGCGGGAGAGAATCCTACGAGCAGTACTTC. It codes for CAISVNFGATSGRESYEQYF.

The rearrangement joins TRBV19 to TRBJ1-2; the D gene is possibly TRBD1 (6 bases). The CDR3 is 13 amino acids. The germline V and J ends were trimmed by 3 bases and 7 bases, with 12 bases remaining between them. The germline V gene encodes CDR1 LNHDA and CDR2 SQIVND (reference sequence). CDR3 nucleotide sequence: TGTGCCAGTAGTATGCTACAGGGCTCTGGCTACACCTTC. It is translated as CASSMLQGSGYTF.

In nucleotides, the CDR3 is TGTGCCAGCAGCTTGCCGCCTGACTGGGTCACAGATACGCAGTATTTT. Encoded protein: CASSLPPDWVTDTQYF. This chain joins TRBV7-2 and TRBJ2-3; D remains ambiguous. This CDR3 contains 16 residues. Germline assignment: CDR1 SGHTA and CDR2 FQGNSA. Trimming cost V 3 bases and J 2 bases, with 15 bases left between them.

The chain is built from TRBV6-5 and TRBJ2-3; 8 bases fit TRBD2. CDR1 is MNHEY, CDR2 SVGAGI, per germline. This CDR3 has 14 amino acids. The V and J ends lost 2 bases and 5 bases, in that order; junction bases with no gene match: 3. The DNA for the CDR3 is TGTGCCAGCAGTTACAGCGGGGGTCAAGATACGCAGTATTTT. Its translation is CASSYSGGQDTQYF.

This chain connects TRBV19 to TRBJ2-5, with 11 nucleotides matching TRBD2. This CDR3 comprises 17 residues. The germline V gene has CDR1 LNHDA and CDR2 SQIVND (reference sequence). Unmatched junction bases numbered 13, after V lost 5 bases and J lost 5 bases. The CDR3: CASSPYTSGGNMETQYF. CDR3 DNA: TGTGCCAGTAGTCCCTACACTAGCGGGGGCAACATGGAGACCCAGTACTTC.

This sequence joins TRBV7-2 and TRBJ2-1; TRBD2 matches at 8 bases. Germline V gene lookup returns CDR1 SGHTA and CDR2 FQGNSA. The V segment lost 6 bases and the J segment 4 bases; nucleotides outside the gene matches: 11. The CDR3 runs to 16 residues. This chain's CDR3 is CASSRSGGLEYNEQFF. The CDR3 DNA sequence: TGTGCCAGCAGTCGATCGGGGGGGCTTGAATACAATGAGCAGTTCTTC.

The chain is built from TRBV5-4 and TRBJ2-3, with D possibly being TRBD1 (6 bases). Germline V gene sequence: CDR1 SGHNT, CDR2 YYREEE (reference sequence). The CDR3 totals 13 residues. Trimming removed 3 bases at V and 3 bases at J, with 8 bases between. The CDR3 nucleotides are TGTGCCAGCAGCTCCACAGGGACAGATACGCAGTATTTT. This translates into CASSSTGTDTQYF.

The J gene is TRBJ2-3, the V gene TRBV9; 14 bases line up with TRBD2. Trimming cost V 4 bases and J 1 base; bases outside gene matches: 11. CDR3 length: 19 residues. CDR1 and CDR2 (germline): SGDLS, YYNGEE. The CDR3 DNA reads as TGTGCCAGCAGCTATAGGGATAGACTAGCGGGAGGGGGCACAGATACGCAGTATTTT. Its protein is CASSYRDRLAGGGTDTQYF.

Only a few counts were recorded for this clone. This chain's CDR3 is CAISDIKRVGNEQFF. Here the CDR3 DNA reads TGTGCCATCAGTGATATTAAGCGGGTGGGCAATGAGCAGTTCTTC. V usage is TRBV10-3 and J usage is TRBJ2-1, with a tentative D call TRBD2 (6 bases). This CDR3 has 15 amino acids. V lost 3 bases to trimming and J lost 6 bases, with 15 bases between them. The germline CDR1 and CDR2 sequences are ENHRY and SYGVKD.

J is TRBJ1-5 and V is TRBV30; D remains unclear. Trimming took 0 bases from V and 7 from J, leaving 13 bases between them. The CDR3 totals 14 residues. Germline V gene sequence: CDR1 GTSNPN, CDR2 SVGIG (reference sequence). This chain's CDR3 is CAWSVGGFGQPQHF. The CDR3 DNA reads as TGTGCCTGGAGTGTGGGAGGGTTCGGGCAGCCCCAGCATTTT.

CDR3 coding DNA: TGTGCCAGCAGCTTCGACATGAACACTGAAGCTTTCTTT. Translated, it gives CASSFDMNTEAFF. The chain uses TRBV7-9 and TRBJ1-1; D is unresolved. This CDR3 is built from 13 residues. V dropped 3 bases and J dropped 0 bases, with 5 bases sitting between them. The germline V gene encodes CDR1 SEHNR and CDR2 FQNEAQ (reference sequence).

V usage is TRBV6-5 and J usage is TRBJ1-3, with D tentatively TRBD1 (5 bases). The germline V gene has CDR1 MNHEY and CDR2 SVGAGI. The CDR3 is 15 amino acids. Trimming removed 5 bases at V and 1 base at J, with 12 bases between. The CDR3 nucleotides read TGTGCCAGCAGTCAGGCAGGGTTTTCTGGAAACACCATATATTTT. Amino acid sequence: CASSQAGFSGNTIYF.

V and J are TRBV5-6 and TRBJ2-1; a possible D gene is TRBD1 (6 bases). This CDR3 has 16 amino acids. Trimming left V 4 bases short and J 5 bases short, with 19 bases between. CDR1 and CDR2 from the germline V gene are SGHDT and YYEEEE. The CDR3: CASSHYRVGENNEQFF. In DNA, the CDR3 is TGTGCCAGCAGCCATTACAGGGTGGGGGAAAACAATGAGCAGTTCTTC.

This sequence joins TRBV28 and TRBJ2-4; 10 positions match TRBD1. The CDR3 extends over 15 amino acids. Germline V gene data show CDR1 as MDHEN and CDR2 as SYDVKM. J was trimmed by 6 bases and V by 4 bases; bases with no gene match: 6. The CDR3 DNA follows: TGTGCCAGCAGTTCTGGGGACAGGGGAAGAAACATTCAGTACTTC. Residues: CASSSGDRGRNIQYF.

The CDR3 sequence is CASSWRPGQGAVNEKLFF. The DNA of the CDR3 is TGTGCCAGCAGCTGGAGACCGGGACAGGGGGCAGTTAATGAAAAACTGTTTTTT. V and J are TRBV11-2 and TRBJ1-4; TRBD1 aligns across 12 bases. Germline lookup yields CDR1 SGHAT and CDR2 FQNNGV. This CDR3 contains 18 residues. V was clipped by 4 bases and J by 4 bases; unmatched bases: 10.

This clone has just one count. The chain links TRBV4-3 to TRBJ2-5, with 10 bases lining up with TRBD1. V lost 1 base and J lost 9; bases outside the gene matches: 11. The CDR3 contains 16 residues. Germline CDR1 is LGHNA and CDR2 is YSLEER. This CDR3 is CASSQGPGQGPSAQYF. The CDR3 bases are TGCGCCAGCAGCCAAGGACCGGGACAGGGGCCCTCGGCCCAGTACTTC.

The CDR3 bases are TGTGCCTGGCAAGAGACAGGGACCTACGAGCAGTACTTC. Its translation is CAWQETGTYEQYF. The chain joins TRBV30 to TRBJ2-7, with 7 bases lining up with TRBD1. CDR3 size: 13 residues. V lost 5 bases and J lost 2; bases outside the gene matches: 6. CDR1 and CDR2 from the germline V gene are GTSNPN and SVGIG (reference sequence).

The CDR3 region is CASKGTGGGELFF. For the CDR3, the DNA is TGTGCCAGCAAAGGGACAGGGGGAGGGGAGCTGTTTTTT. The V call is TRBV19, the J call TRBJ2-2; 11 nucleotides align to TRBD1. The germline V gene has CDR1 LNHDA and CDR2 SQIVND (reference sequence). The CDR3 spans 13 residues. J was trimmed by 8 bases and V by 9 bases; bases with no gene match: 5. Full variable domain (rest looked up from reference TRBV19 and TRBJ2-2): DGGITQSPKYLFRKEGQNVTLSCEQNLNHDAMYWYRQDPGQGLRLIYYSQIVNDFQKGDIAEGYSVSREKKESFPLTVTSAQKNPTAFYLCASKGTGGGELFFGEGSRLTVL.

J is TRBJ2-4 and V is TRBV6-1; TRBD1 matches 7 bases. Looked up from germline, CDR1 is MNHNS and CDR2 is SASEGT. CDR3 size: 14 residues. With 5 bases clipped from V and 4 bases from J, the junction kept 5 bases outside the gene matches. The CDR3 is CASSLRQGKNIQYF. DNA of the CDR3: TGTGCCAGCAGTCTGCGACAGGGTAAAAACATTCAGTACTTC.

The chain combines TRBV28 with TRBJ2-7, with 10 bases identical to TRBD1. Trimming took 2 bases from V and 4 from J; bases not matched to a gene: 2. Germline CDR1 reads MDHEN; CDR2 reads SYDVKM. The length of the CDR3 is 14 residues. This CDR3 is CASSLGGQGYEQYF. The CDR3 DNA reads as TGTGCCAGCAGTTTAGGGGGACAGGGGTACGAGCAGTACTTC.

The CDR3 loop is CASSQRDNYEQYF. In DNA, the CDR3 is TGCGCCAGCAGCCAGAGGGACAACTACGAGCAGTACTTC. The chain has TRBV4-1 and TRBJ2-7, with D maybe TRBD1 (6 bases). Germline V gene sequence: CDR1 MGHRA, CDR2 YSYEKL. CDR3 length equals 13 residues. V was shortened by 3 bases and J by 3 bases, with 9 bases between the two germline ends.

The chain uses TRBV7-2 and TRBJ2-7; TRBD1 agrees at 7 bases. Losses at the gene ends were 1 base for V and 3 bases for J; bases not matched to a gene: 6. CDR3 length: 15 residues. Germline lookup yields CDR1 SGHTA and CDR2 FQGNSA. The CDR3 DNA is TGTGCCAGCAGCTTAGTTGAGGGGGCGCTCTACGAGCAGTACTTC. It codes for CASSLVEGALYEQYF.

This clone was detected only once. The CDR3 coding sequence is TGTGCCAGCAGCGAACAAGGGACAGCGTACAATGAGCAGTTCTTC. Translation gives CASSEQGTAYNEQFF. This chain joins TRBV7-3 and TRBJ2-1, with 7 positions matching TRBD1. This CDR3 has 15 amino acids. The ends lost 5 bases at V and 4 bases at J; junction bases unmatched: 8. Germline lookup yields CDR1 SGHTA and CDR2 FQGTGA.

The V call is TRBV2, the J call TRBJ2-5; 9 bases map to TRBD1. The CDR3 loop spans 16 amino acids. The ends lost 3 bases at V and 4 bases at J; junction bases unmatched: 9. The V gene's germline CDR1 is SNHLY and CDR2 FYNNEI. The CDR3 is CASSDQRTGEGETQYF. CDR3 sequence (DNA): TGTGCCAGCAGTGATCAGAGGACAGGGGAAGGAGAGACCCAGTACTTC.

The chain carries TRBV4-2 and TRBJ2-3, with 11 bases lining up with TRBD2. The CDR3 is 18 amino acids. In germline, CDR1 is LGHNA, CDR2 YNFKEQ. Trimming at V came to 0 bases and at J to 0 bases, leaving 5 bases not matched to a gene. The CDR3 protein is CASSQDAASGGSTDTQYF. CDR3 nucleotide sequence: TGTGCCAGCAGCCAAGATGCGGCTAGCGGGGGGAGCACAGATACGCAGTATTTT.

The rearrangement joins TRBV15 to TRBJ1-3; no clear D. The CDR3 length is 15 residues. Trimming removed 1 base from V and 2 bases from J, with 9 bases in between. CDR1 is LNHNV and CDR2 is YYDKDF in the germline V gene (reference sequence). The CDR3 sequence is CATSRGGETGNTIYF. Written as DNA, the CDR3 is TGTGCCACCAGCAGAGGTGGGGAGACTGGAAACACCATATATTTT.

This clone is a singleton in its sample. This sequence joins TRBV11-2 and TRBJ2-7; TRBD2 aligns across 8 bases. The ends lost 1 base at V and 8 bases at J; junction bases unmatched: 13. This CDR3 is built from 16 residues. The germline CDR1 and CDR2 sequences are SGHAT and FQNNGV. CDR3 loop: CASSLGTAGVGGQQYF. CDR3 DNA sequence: TGTGCCAGCAGCTTAGGGACAGCGGGAGTAGGGGGGCAGCAGTACTTC. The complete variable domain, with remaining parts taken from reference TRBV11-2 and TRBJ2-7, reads EAGVAQSPRYKIIEKRQSVAFWCNPISGHATLYWYQQILGQGPKLLIQFQNNGVVDDSQLPKDRFSAERLKGVDSTLKIQPAKLEDSAVYLCASSLGTAGVGGQQYFGPGTRLTVT.

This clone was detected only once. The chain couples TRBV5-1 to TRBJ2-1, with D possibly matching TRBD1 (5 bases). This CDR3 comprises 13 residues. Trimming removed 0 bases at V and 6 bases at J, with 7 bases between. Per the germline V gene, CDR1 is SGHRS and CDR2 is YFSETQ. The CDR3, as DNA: TGCGCCAGCAGCTTGGCCCAGGGCAATGAGCAGTTCTTC. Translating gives CASSLAQGNEQFF.

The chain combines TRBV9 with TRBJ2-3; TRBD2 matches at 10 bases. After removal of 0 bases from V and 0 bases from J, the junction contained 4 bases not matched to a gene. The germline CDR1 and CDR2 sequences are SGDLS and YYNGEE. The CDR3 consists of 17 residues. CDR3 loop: CASSVGTSGHSTDTQYF. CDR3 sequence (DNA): TGTGCCAGCAGCGTAGGGACTAGCGGACATAGCACAGATACGCAGTATTTT.

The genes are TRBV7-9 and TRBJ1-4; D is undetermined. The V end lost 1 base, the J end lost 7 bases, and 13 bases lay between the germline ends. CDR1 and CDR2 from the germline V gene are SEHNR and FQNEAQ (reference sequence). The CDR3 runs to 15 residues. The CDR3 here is CASSLVRGSGEKLFF. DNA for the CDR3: TGTGCCAGCAGCTTAGTACGAGGGTCAGGTGAAAAACTGTTTTTT.